Shown below are 3 T cell receptor beta chains from a single sample sequenced in a study of shared clonotypes between healthy human individuals. Clones were read by immunoSEQ multiplex PCR, and TCRdb kept only the in-frame ones, dropping some. The repertoire holds some 1 million clones, roughly 80% seen once, with 1.4% in the top ten. Sequencing was done on a sample of memory CD4+ T cells sorted from blood. As for subset: CD45RA-negative fraction. The receptors were gathered from a man aged 18 to 29 in good health.

The V gene is TRBV11-2, the J gene TRBJ2-7; maybe TRBD2 (5 bases). Germline CDR1 is SGHAT and CDR2 is FQNNGV. The CDR3 covers 13 residues. V was clipped by 5 bases and J by 2 bases, with 10 bases between them. In nucleotides, the CDR3 is TGTGCCAGCAGCCCCGGACTCGCCTACGAGCAGTACTTC. Translating it yields CASSPGLAYEQYF.

The chain links TRBV2 to TRBJ2-1, with D unclear. CDR1 and CDR2 from the germline V gene are SNHLY and FYNNEI. V dropped 7 bases and J dropped 0 bases, with 13 bases sitting between them. The CDR3 is 15 amino acids. CDR3 nucleotide sequence: TGTGCCAGCACCCCTCGGGCTTACTCCTACAATGAGCAGTTCTTC. Translation: CASTPRAYSYNEQFF.

This chain connects TRBV5-6 to TRBJ2-5; possible D gene TRBD2, 6 bases. The germline gives CDR1 SGHDT, CDR2 YYEEEE. V was clipped by 2 bases and J by 5 bases, with 10 bases between them. CDR3 length: 13 residues. CDR3: CASSFLRGETQYF. The CDR3 nucleotides are TGTGCCAGCAGCTTTTTACGGGGGGAGACCCAGTACTTC.